This T cell receptor beta chain was identified in a study of shared clonotypes between healthy human individuals. Study overall: Donors consisted of two women and three men between 18 and 49. A donor's plate count was three for CD4 naive and three for CD4 memory; CD8 naive had two and CD8 memory one.

The V end was cut by 1 base, the J end by 5 bases, with 15 bases between. The CDR3 totals 15 residues. Per the germline V gene, CDR1 is MNHNS and CDR2 is SASEGT. Naive CD8 cells were CD45RO-negative, positively selected for CCR7, excluding terminally differentiated effector memory CD45RA+ cells. Donors were Caucasian adults residing in Nashville, Tennessee, USA. Profiling relied on immunoSEQ multiplex PCR, and the TCRdb table lists in-frame clones only, not all of them. This sample has 1.5 million to 2.5 million clones, with about 94% found just once. This sequence joins TRBV6-1 and TRBJ2-7, with D perhaps matching TRBD1 (5 bases). Sequences were obtained from naive CD8+ T cells sorted from blood. The TCR was taken from a man between 18 and 29 years old in good health. Here the CDR3 reads CASSEDSGQGDEQYF. In DNA form, the CDR3 reads TGTGCCAGCAGTGAAGACAGTGGCCAGGGTGACGAGCAGTACTTC.